Listed below are T cell receptor beta chains from one sample, sequenced in a study of neurological immune-mediated disorders. Via MiXCR, TCRdb re-called the 5' RACE reads, giving one row per CDR3 protein. This table has more than 100,000 distinct CDR3 sequences, less than 14% appearing once. The sequenced sample was PBMCs. All receptors derive from a female donor with HTLV-1-associated myelopathy (HAM/TSP). Both conserved end residues are part of each CDR3. A D gene is named only where the DNA matches it firmly. Only part of the rows carry a size: once, few, many, or a class if the clone is expanded.

V	size	D	J	CDR3	DNA
TRBV16	.	TRBD1	TRBJ2-2	CASSPADRGVYGELFF	TGTGCCAGCAGCCCGGCGGACAGGGGGGTCTACGGGGAGCTGTTTTTT
TRBV4-1	many	.	TRBJ1-4	CASSLPSVGNEKLFF	TGCGCCAGCAGCCTCCCAAGTGTTGGTAATGAAAAACTGTTTTTT
TRBV5-1	.	TRBD1	TRBJ1-1	CASSTGQGLNTEAFF	TGCGCCAGCAGCACGGGACAGGGGTTGAACACTGAAGCTTTCTTT
TRBV5-1	many	.	TRBJ2-1	CASSLEGNSYNEQFF	TGCGCCAGCAGCTTGGAGGGTAACTCCTACAATGAGCAGTTCTTC
TRBV7-9	many	.	TRBJ2-7	CASSLASPTYEQYF	TGTGCCAGCAGCTTAGCGTCTCCTACCTACGAGCAGTACTTC
TRBV9	many	.	TRBJ2-5	CASSVGGSGETQYF	TGTGCCAGCAGCGTAGGCGGCAGCGGGGAGACCCAGTACTTC
TRBV9	many	TRBD1	TRBJ2-2	CASSPAGTGSTGELFF	TGTGCCAGCAGCCCCGCCGGGACAGGGTCCACCGGGGAGCTGTTTTTT
TRBV29-1	many	TRBD1	TRBJ2-1	CSVRDRGLDNEQFF	TGCAGCGTTAGGGACAGGGGGCTAGACAATGAGCAGTTCTTC
TRBV11-2	many	TRBD1	TRBJ2-7	CASSGTGPYEQYF	TGTGCCAGCAGTGGGACAGGGCCTTACGAGCAGTACTTC
TRBV21-1	many	.	TRBJ1-5	CASSQRRTGDDQPQHF	TGTGCCAGCAGCCAACGTCGGACAGGGGACGATCAGCCCCAGCATTTT
TRBV5-1	.	.	TRBJ2-3	CASSARQSTDTQYF	TGCGCCAGCAGCGCGAGACAGAGCACAGATACGCAGTATTTT
TRBV5-1	many	TRBD1	TRBJ1-2	CASSPDRGIYGYTF	TGCGCCAGCAGCCCCGACAGGGGGATCTATGGCTACACCTTC
TRBV5-1	many	.	TRBJ2-2	CASSAQPENTGELFF	TGCGCCAGCAGCGCGCAGCCGGAGAACACCGGGGAGCTGTTTTTT
TRBV5-1	many	.	TRBJ2-1	CASSLDGPNEQFF	TGCGCCAGCAGCTTGGATGGCCCCAATGAGCAGTTCTTC
TRBV28	many	.	TRBJ2-5	CASTPPRGTQYF	TGTGCCAGCACCCCCCCCAGGGGGACCCAGTACTTC
TRBV27	.	TRBD1	TRBJ2-7	CASSLRQGKNYEQYF	TGTGCCAGCAGTTTGAGACAGGGGAAGAACTACGAGCAGTACTTC
TRBV5-1	.	.	TRBJ2-6	CASSPREGVGANVLTF	TGCGCCAGCAGCCCCAGAGAGGGGGTAGGGGCCAACGTCCTGACTTTC
TRBV3-1	many	.	TRBJ2-3	CASSPSGRNTQYF	TGTGCCAGCAGCCCTTCCGGAAGGAATACGCAGTATTTT
TRBV12-3/TRBV12-4	few	.	TRBJ2-3	CASSRWTDPRRYF	TGTGCCAGCAGTCGATGGACGGATCCCAGGCGGTATTTT
TRBV5-1	many	TRBD1	TRBJ1-5	CASSINGQGNQPQHF	TGCGCCAGCAGCATAAACGGACAGGGGAATCAGCCCCAGCATTTT
TRBV7-8	many	.	TRBJ2-7	CASSLVARWGVYEQYF	TGTGCCAGCAGCTTAGTGGCCCGGTGGGGGGTCTACGAGCAGTACTTC
TRBV12-3/TRBV12-4	few	.	TRBJ2-2	CASSRKTGPTGELFF	TGTGCCAGCAGTCGGAAAACAGGGCCCACCGGGGAGCTGTTTTTT
TRBV6-6	many	TRBD2	TRBJ2-7	CASSPTGTTASYEQYF	TGTGCCAGCAGCCCCACCGGGACTACCGCCTCCTACGAGCAGTACTTC
TRBV5-1	many	.	TRBJ2-1	CASSTPDRPYNEQFF	TGCGCCAGCAGTACCCCGGACAGACCATACAATGAGCAGTTCTTC
TRBV5-1	.	.	TRBJ2-7	CASSLEQGSAYEQYF	TGCGCCAGCAGCTTGGAACAGGGATCTGCGTACGAGCAGTACTTC
TRBV4-2	few	.	TRBJ2-3	CASSQDFNTQYF	TGTGCCAGCAGCCAAGATTTTAATACGCAGTATTTT
TRBV5-1	many	TRBD1	TRBJ2-5	CASSPGTGGAGETQYF	TGCGCCAGCAGCCCCGGGACAGGGGGCGCGGGAGAGACCCAGTACTTC
TRBV6-5	many	.	TRBJ1-6	CASSYLPDYNSPLHF	TGTGCCAGCAGTTACCTGCCAGACTATAATTCACCCCTCCACTTT
TRBV12-3/TRBV12-4	.	.	TRBJ2-7	CASSAPDHLRYEQYF	TGTGCCAGCAGTGCACCGGACCACCTCCGTTACGAGCAGTACTTC
TRBV28	many	.	TRBJ2-1	CASSPLGESYNEQFF	TGTGCCAGCAGTCCACTCGGGGAGTCCTACAATGAGCAGTTCTTC
TRBV20-1	many	.	TRBJ1-2	CSATENYGYTF	TGCAGTGCTACAGAGAACTATGGCTACACCTTC
TRBV12-3/TRBV12-4	medium-sized	.	TRBJ1-4	CASRMAGGASEKLFF	TGTGCCAGCAGAATGGCGGGGGGGGCGAGTGAAAAACTGTTTTTT
TRBV10-3	many	TRBD2	TRBJ2-7	CAIGGTSGGASYEQYF	TGTGCCATCGGGGGGACTAGCGGGGGGGCCTCCTACGAGCAGTACTTC
TRBV9	many	.	TRBJ2-7	CASSVSPDSNYEQYF	TGTGCCAGCAGCGTTTCCCCTGACTCAAACTACGAGCAGTACTTC
TRBV5-1	many	.	TRBJ2-3	CASSLGMIRTDTQYF	TGCGCCAGCAGCTTGGGCATGATCCGCACAGATACGCAGTATTTT
TRBV7-6	many	.	TRBJ2-7	CASSSTAFHEQYF	TGTGCCAGCAGCTCGACAGCTTTCCACGAGCAGTACTTC
TRBV9	.	.	TRBJ2-2	CASSPRGGGTGELFF	TGTGCCAGCAGCCCCCGAGGGGGGGGCACCGGGGAGCTGTTTTTT
TRBV15	many	.	TRBJ1-1	CATSAGNSLEAFF	TGTGCCACCAGCGCGGGGAACAGCCTTGAAGCTTTCTTT
TRBV5-1	many	.	TRBJ1-1	CASSPDMNTEAFF	TGCGCCAGCAGCCCGGACATGAACACTGAAGCTTTCTTT
TRBV29-1	many	.	TRBJ2-7	CSVESGTYEQYF	TGCAGCGTTGAAAGCGGAACCTACGAGCAGTACTTC
TRBV4-1	many	TRBD1	TRBJ2-7	CASSQGQGGFYEQYF	TGCGCCAGCAGCCAAGGACAGGGGGGTTTCTACGAGCAGTACTTC
TRBV4-2	many	TRBD2	TRBJ2-3	CASSPPPLSGGTDTQYF	TGTGCCAGCAGCCCTCCCCCTTTGAGCGGGGGCACAGATACGCAGTATTTT
TRBV28	many	.	TRBJ2-3	CASSLAASTDTQYF	TGTGCCAGCAGTTTGGCGGCTAGCACAGATACGCAGTATTTT
TRBV28	many	TRBD1	TRBJ2-5	CASSPGQGKTLQETQYF	TGTGCCAGCAGTCCGGGACAGGGGAAGACCCTACAAGAGACCCAGTACTTC